Shown below are 22 T cell receptor beta chains from a single sample sequenced in a study of T cell repertoires in cytomegalovirus infection (dated by TCRdb to the late 2010s). Reads for this sample came from an Illumina HiSeq 1500. TCRdb's own reprocessing of the public reads used fastp at Q25 and MiXCR and kept productive beta chains. Rows are unified per CDR3 protein, each entry keeping the most common DNA and genes. The sample contains 200,000 to 300,000 distinct CDR3 sequences, roughly 15% of them found a single time. The ten largest make up 7% to 9.5% of the sample. Material: PBMCs. Receptors were obtained from a human donor in good health (CMV status not recorded). Some clones in this sample may be carry-over from other donors' samples.

In the case of this clonotype: Just one base apart from a much larger clone, this may be a read error. The chain is built from TRBV7-4 and TRBJ2-5; perhaps TRBD2 as D (6 bases). CDR3 length: 15 residues. Germline CDR1 and CDR2: SGHVT and SQSDAQ. CDR3 sequence reads: CASGLGGTVQEAQYF. The CDR3 DNA follows: TGTGCCAGCGGATTAGGCGGGACGGTCCAAGAGGCCCAGTACTTC.

Ten or more counts support this clonotype. The V and J genes are TRBV11-2 and TRBJ1-1; unclear D gene. The CDR3 extends over 14 amino acids. The germline gives CDR1 SGHAT, CDR2 FQNNGV. The V and J ends lost 5 bases and 7 bases respectively, with 17 bases between them. The CDR3 DNA is TGTGCCAGCAGCCCACCCCCCGGCGGCAATGAAGCTTTCTTT. Amino acid sequence: CASSPPPGGNEAFF.

This rearrangement joins TRBV2 to TRBJ2-2; D uncertain. V was pared by 6 bases and J by 3 bases, with 14 bases between. The CDR3 totals 15 residues. The V gene's germline CDR1 is SNHLY and CDR2 FYNNEI. The CDR3 sequence: CASRGFAEYTGELFF. In DNA form, the CDR3 reads TGTGCCAGCAGAGGGTTCGCGGAGTACACCGGGGAGCTGTTTTTT.

This clonotype was observed many times. The rearrangement links TRBV12-3 or TRBV12-4 to TRBJ2-7; a possible D gene is TRBD1 (5 bases). With 5 bases removed from V and 5 bases from J, the gap between germline ends came to 19 bases. The CDR3 spans 15 residues. The CDR3 loop reads CASSTTGWGSHEQYF. DNA for the CDR3: TGTGCCAGCAGTACAACAGGATGGGGTTCTCACGAGCAGTACTTC.

The CDR3 here is CASSAGGPVSYNEQFF. CDR3 DNA: TGTGCCAGCTCCGCGGGAGGCCCTGTCTCCTACAATGAGCAGTTCTTC. The chain carries TRBV11-3 and TRBJ2-1, with 8 nucleotides matching TRBD2. V lost 8 bases and J lost 0; bases outside the gene matches: 9. The germline gives CDR1 SGHNT, CDR2 YENEEA. The CDR3 loop spans 16 amino acids.

This chain uses TRBV19 with TRBJ2-5, with D possibly being TRBD2 (5 bases). The CDR3 has 14 amino acids. Trimming took off 5 bases at V and 3 bases at J, with 13 bases between the two ends. Germline lookup yields CDR1 LNHDA and CDR2 SQIVND (reference sequence). The CDR3 bases are TGTGCCAGTAGTCGCGGAGGTATGGAAGAGACCCAGTACTTC. Its translation: CASSRGGMEETQYF.

There are many counts of this clonotype. This sequence joins TRBV6-1 and TRBJ1-1; no clear D. Trimming removed 7 bases from V and 8 bases from J, with 11 bases in between. CDR1 is MNHNS, CDR2 SASEGT, per germline. The CDR3 is 11 amino acids. CDR3 sequence: CASTRTAEAFF. The CDR3 DNA reads as TGTGCCAGCACCAGGACGGCAGAAGCTTTCTTT.

This clonotype was counted at least ten times. The V and J genes are TRBV12-3 or TRBV12-4 and TRBJ1-4; 7 bases fit TRBD1. The CDR3 extends over 16 amino acids. Germline trimming cut 4 bases from V and 4 bases from J; bases unmatched to any gene: 9. The CDR3 bases are TGTGCCAGCAGTTCCTACAGGGGACGGGGTAATGAAAAACTGTTTTTT. This encodes CASSSYRGRGNEKLFF.

Ten or more counts support this clonotype. This CDR3 reads CASSPRGGRDEQYF. DNA for the CDR3: TGTGCCAGCAGCCCGCGGGGGGGCCGGGACGAGCAGTACTTC. The chain carries TRBV7-2 and TRBJ2-7, with 9 nucleotides matching TRBD2. The CDR3 loop spans 14 amino acids. Germline values: CDR1 SGHTA, CDR2 FQGNSA. V dropped 5 bases and J dropped 5; count of bases not matched to a gene: 7.

This clonotype appeared many times. The chain uses TRBV7-6 and TRBJ2-7; the D gene is possibly TRBD2 (5 bases). In germline, CDR1 is SGHVS, CDR2 FNYEAQ. This CDR3 region has 14 residues. The V and J ends lost 1 base and 4 bases respectively, with 11 bases between them. CDR3 in DNA: TGTGCCAGCAGCTTAGGACCGAGGGCTTACGAGCAGTACTTC. This sequence encodes CASSLGPRAYEQYF.

This clonotype appeared a few times. This chain joins TRBV10-3 and TRBJ1-3, with 9 bases aligning to TRBD1. The CDR3 contains 16 residues. J was trimmed by 0 bases and V by 7 bases; bases with no gene match: 7. Per germline, CDR1 ENHRY and CDR2 SYGVKD. CDR3 in DNA: TGTGCCATCACTCGGGACAGGGATATCTCTGGAAACACCATATATTTT. Its translation: CAITRDRDISGNTIYF.

There are many counts of this clonotype. The rearrangement joins TRBV7-2 to TRBJ2-1; no clear D gene. The ends were cut back, 5 bases at V and 4 bases at J, with 21 bases in the middle. Germline V CDR1 and CDR2: SGHTA, FQGNSA. This CDR3 has 17 residues. The DNA of the CDR3 is TGTGCCAGCAGCCTTCAGGTGCGGAACAGCCAATACAATGAGCAGTTCTTC. Protein: CASSLQVRNSQYNEQFF.

In the case of this clonotype: A much larger clonotype is one base distant, so this may be a read error. The chain couples TRBV6-6 to TRBJ1-2; D is uncertain. The CDR3 covers 13 residues. Trimming left V 6 bases short and J 4 bases short, with 12 bases between. Germline-derived CDR1 and CDR2 are MNHNY and SVGAGI (reference sequence). CDR3 nucleotide sequence: TGTGCCAGCAGAAAGACACAAGCCTATGGCTACACCTTC. Amino acid sequence: CASRKTQAYGYTF.

This clonotype was detected many times. J is TRBJ2-3 and V is TRBV4-3, with 12 bases matching TRBD2. The V segment lost 0 bases and the J segment 0 bases; nucleotides outside the gene matches: 7. The germline V gene has CDR1 LGHNA and CDR2 YSLEER. The CDR3 length is 19 residues. CDR3: CASSQELAGGPVSTDTQYF. In nucleotides, the CDR3 is TGCGCCAGCAGCCAAGAACTAGCGGGAGGCCCGGTTAGCACAGATACGCAGTATTTT.

Ten or more counts support this clonotype. This rearrangement joins TRBV20-1 to TRBJ1-5; a weak D match, TRBD1 (5 bases). Germline V gene lookup returns CDR1 DFQATT and CDR2 SNEGSKA (reference sequence). The ends were cut back, 6 bases at V and 1 base at J, with 13 bases in the middle. The CDR3 totals 14 residues. CDR3 sequence (DNA): TGCAGTGCCGCGCCGGGGGAAAGCAATCAGCCCCAGCATTTT. This sequence encodes CSAAPGESNQPQHF.

The chain has TRBV7-8 and TRBJ1-6, with a possible D match to TRBD1 (6 bases). This CDR3 has 13 residues. Germline values: CDR1 SGHVS, CDR2 FQNEAQ. Trimming took 5 bases from V and 11 from J, leaving 13 bases between them. CDR3 nucleotide sequence: TGTGCCAGCAGCCGGCCGGGGGCCCCACCCCTCCACTTT. Translation: CASSRPGAPPLHF.

This clonotype was observed at least ten times. This chain links TRBV7-2 with TRBJ2-1; 8 bases line up with TRBD2. V was pared by 5 bases and J by 15 bases, with 12 bases of the junction left unmatched. CDR1 and CDR2 from the germline V gene are SGHTA and FQGNSA. CDR3 length: 13 amino acids. CDR3 region: CASSTRTSRSLFF. The CDR3, as DNA: TGTGCCAGCAGCACCAGGACTAGCCGATCCTTGTTCTTC.

This rearrangement joins TRBV20-1 to TRBJ1-6; D possibly corresponds to TRBD1 (6 bases). Trimming stripped 3 bases from V and 7 bases from J, with 13 bases between. The CDR3 consists of 14 residues. Germline V lookup: CDR1 DFQATT, CDR2 SNEGSKA (reference sequence). Here the CDR3 reads CSASFGTLNSPLHF. The CDR3, as DNA: TGCAGTGCTAGTTTTGGGACACTGAATTCACCCCTCCACTTT.

This clonotype was counted many times. The chain has TRBV28 and TRBJ2-5; 8 bases align to TRBD2. CDR1 and CDR2 from the germline V gene are MDHEN and SYDVKM. V lost 4 bases to trimming and J lost 0 bases; unmatched junction nucleotides: 4. There are 15 residues in the CDR3. CDR3 loop: CASSSSGGYQETQYF. For the CDR3, the DNA is TGTGCCAGCAGTTCATCGGGAGGGTACCAAGAGACCCAGTACTTC.

This clonotype appeared many times. The rearrangement joins TRBV19 to TRBJ2-3, with TRBD1 as a possible D gene (5 bases). V was cut by 8 bases and J by 3 bases, with 12 bases left in between. In germline, CDR1 is LNHDA, CDR2 SQIVND (reference sequence). The CDR3 contains 13 residues. In DNA, the CDR3 is TGTGCCAGTCACCCCCCAGGGACAGATACGCAGTATTTT. Its translation is CASHPPGTDTQYF.

There are a few counts of this clonotype. The chain links TRBV6-6 to TRBJ2-1; 7 bases map to TRBD2. This CDR3 region has 13 residues. V lost 6 bases to trimming and J lost 3 bases; unmatched junction nucleotides: 2. Germline values: CDR1 MNHNY, CDR2 SVGAGI (reference sequence). The DNA for the CDR3 is TGTGCCAGCAGGGGGGGGGACTACAATGAGCAGTTCTTC. This translates into CASRGGDYNEQFF.

This clonotype has more than one count but fewer than ten. The CDR3 DNA reads TGTGCCAGCAGCGTAGAAGGCAGCCCCTACAATGAGCAGTTCTTC. It translates to CASSVEGSPYNEQFF. The chain couples TRBV9 to TRBJ2-1, with D unresolved. From germline, CDR1 is SGDLS and CDR2 YYNGEE. The CDR3 consists of 15 residues. V was clipped by 0 bases and J by 2 bases, with 9 bases between them.